These T cell receptor beta chains were read from a single sample in a study of CXCR3-negative and CXCR3-positive naive CD8 T cells. No DNA is given; TCRdb re-called the 5' RACE reads and lists each CDR3 protein once. This sample's table has over 50,000 distinct CDR3 sequences. Input material: naive CXCR3+ CD8+ T cells from blood. The receptors here all came from a human donor in good health. Some clones in this sample may be carry-over from other donors' samples. Each CDR3 is given with its conserved first and last residue.

v_gene	j_gene	CDR3aa
TRBV7-9	TRBJ2-1	CAAGRGRDEQFF
TRBV14	TRBJ2-1	CASSQSLSYNEQFF
TRBV29-1	TRBJ1-2	CSVCCRRGGYTF
TRBV14	TRBJ2-7	CASSQSSRLGEQYF
TRBV4-3	TRBJ1-1	CASSQGRDTEAFF
TRBV29-1	TRBJ2-7	CSVEREVRGAYEQYF
TRBV11-2	TRBJ2-1	CASSSGPYNEQFF
TRBV20-1	TRBJ2-7	CSANSNSYEQYF
TRBV25-1	TRBJ1-6	CASSETGGRYNSPLHF
TRBV5-1	TRBJ1-6	CASSLDYNSPLHF
TRBV7-8	TRBJ2-3	CASSLEGGTAADTQYF
TRBV27	TRBJ1-6	CASSLGQATNSPLHF
TRBV9	TRBJ2-1	CASSVGRGNEQFF
TRBV4-3	TRBJ1-2	CASSQESQTGLYGYTF
TRBV5-1	TRBJ2-1	CASSQTSGGPISYNGQFF
TRBV12-3/TRBV12-4	TRBJ2-3	CASTAEPFKERPGDTQYF
TRBV29-1	TRBJ2-1	CSVEGFKSYNEQFF
TRBV19	TRBJ2-1	CASSQGASSYNEQFF
TRBV6-2/TRBV6-3	TRBJ2-2	CASSYSFRVGTGELFF
TRBV11-2	TRBJ1-2	CASSLRRNYGYTF
TRBV28	TRBJ2-3	CASSLISYPSTDTQYF
TRBV4-2	TRBJ2-3	CASNAGTGVTDTQYF
TRBV4-1	TRBJ1-5	CASSQREGDQPQHF
TRBV7-3	TRBJ2-3	CASSPVPTGGDTQYF
TRBV5-1	TRBJ2-1	CASSLWGGAIDEQFF
TRBV27	TRBJ2-1	CASSLAAGRSYNEQFF
TRBV20-1	TRBJ2-7	CSARDQVVPYEQYF